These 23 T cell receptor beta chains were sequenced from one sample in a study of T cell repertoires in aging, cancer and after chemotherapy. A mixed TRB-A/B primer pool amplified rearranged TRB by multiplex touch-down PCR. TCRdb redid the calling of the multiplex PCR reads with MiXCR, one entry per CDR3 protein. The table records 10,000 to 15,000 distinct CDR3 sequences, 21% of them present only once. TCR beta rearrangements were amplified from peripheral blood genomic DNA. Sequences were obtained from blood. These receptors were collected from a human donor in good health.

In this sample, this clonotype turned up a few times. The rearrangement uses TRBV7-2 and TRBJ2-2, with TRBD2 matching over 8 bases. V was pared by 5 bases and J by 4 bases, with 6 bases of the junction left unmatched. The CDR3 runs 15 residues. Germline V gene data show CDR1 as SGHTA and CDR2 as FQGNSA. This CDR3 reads CASSKSGGGTGELFF. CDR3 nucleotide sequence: TGTGCCAGCAGCAAGAGCGGGGGCGGCACCGGGGAGCTGTTTTTT.

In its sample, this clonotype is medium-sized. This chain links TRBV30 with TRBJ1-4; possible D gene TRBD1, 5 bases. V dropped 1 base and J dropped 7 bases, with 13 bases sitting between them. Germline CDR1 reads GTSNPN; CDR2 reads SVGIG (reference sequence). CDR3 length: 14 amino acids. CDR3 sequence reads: CAWSEGQGVEKLFF. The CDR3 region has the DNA TGTGCCTGGAGTGAGGGGCAGGGTGTTGAAAAACTGTTTTTT.

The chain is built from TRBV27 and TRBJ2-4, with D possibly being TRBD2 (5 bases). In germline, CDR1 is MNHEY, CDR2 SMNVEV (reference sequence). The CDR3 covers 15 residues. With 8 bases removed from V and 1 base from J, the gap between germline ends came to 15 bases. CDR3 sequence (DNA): TGTGCCAGCTCTTCTGACCCGGGGGCCAAAAACATTCAGTACTTC. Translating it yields CASSSDPGAKNIQYF.

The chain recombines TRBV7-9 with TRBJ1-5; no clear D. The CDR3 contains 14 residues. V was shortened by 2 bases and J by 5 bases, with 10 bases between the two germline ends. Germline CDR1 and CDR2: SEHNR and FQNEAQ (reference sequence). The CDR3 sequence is CASSLPGLDQPQHF. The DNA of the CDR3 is TGTGCCAGCAGCTTACCGGGGTTGGATCAGCCCCAGCATTTT.

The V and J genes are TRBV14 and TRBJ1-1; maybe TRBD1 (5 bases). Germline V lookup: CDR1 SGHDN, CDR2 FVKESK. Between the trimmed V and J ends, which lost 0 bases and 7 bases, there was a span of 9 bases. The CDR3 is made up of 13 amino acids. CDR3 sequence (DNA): TGTGCCAGCAGCCAAGACAGGAGGGGTGAAGCTTTCTTT. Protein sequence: CASSQDRRGEAFF. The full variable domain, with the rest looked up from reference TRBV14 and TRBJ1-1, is EAGVTQFPSHSVIEKGQTVTLRCDPISGHDNLYWYRRVMGKEIKFLLHFVKESKQDESGMPNNRFLAERTGGTYSTLKVQPAELEDSGVYFCASSQDRRGEAFFGQGTRLTVV.

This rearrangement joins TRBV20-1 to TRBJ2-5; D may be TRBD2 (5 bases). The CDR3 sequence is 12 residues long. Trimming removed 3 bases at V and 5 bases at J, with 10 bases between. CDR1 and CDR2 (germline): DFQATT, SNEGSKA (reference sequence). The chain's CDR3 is CSARGVDETQYF. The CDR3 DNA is TGCAGTGCTAGGGGAGTGGACGAGACCCAGTACTTC.

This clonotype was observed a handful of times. CDR3 loop: CASSQDGPRASPNNEQFF. Written as DNA, the CDR3 is TGTGCCAGCAGCCAAGATGGGCCCAGGGCAAGCCCTAACAATGAGCAGTTCTTC. The rearrangement links TRBV7-2 to TRBJ2-1; TRBD1 might be the D (5 bases). The CDR3 contains 18 residues. The V gene's germline CDR1 is SGHTA and CDR2 FQGNSA. Trimming shortened V by 5 bases and J by 5 bases, and 25 bases separated the two germline ends.

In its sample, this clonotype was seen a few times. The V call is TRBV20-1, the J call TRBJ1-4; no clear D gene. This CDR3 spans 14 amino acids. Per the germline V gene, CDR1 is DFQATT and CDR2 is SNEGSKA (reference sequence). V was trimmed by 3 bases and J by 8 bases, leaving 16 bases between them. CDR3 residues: CSARLVGQAEKLFF. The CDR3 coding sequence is TGCAGTGCTAGGCTGGTCGGGCAAGCAGAAAAACTGTTTTTT.

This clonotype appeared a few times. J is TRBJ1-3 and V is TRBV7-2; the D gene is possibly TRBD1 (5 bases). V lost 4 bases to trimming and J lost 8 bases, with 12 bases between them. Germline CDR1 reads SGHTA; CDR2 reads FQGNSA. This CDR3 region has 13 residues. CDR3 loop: CASSYESGHTIYF. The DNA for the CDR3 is TGTGCCAGCAGCTACGAGTCAGGGCACACCATATATTTT.

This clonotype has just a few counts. CDR3 in amino acids: CSARRGGQPQHF. The CDR3 nucleotides are TGCAGTGCTAGAAGGGGGGGTCAGCCCCAGCATTTT. The chain recombines TRBV20-1 with TRBJ1-5; D perhaps matches TRBD1 (6 bases). The CDR3 has 12 residues. V dropped 2 bases and J dropped 6 bases, with 8 bases sitting between them. The germline V gene has CDR1 DFQATT and CDR2 SNEGSKA (reference sequence).

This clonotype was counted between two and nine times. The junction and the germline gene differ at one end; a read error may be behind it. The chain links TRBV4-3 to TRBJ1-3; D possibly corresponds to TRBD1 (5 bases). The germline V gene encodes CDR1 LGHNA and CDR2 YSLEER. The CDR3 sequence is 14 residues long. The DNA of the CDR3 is TGCGCCAGCAGCCAAGACCGGGGGTCGGTTTGGACGCATTTT. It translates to CASSQDRGSVWTHF.

The CDR3: CASSTFNIQYF. The CDR3 coding sequence is TGTGCCAGCAGCACCTTTAACATTCAGTACTTC. V and J are TRBV6-2 or TRBV6-3 and TRBJ2-4; D is unresolved. V shed 6 bases and J shed 7 bases, with 7 bases lying between them. The CDR3 loop spans 11 amino acids. Germline V CDR1 and CDR2: MNHEY, SVGEGT.

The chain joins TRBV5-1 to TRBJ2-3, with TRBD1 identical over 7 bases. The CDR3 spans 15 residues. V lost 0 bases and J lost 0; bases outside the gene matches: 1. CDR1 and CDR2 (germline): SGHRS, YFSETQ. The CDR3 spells CASSLEGASTDTQYF. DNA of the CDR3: TGCGCCAGCAGCTTGGAGGGGGCAAGCACAGATACGCAGTATTTT. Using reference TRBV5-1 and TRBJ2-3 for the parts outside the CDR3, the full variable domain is KAGVTQTPRYLIKTRGQQVTLSCSPISGHRSVSWYQQTPGQGLQFLFEYFSETQRNKGNFPGRFSGRQFSNSRSEMNVSTLELGDSALYLCASSLEGASTDTQYFGPGTRLTVL.

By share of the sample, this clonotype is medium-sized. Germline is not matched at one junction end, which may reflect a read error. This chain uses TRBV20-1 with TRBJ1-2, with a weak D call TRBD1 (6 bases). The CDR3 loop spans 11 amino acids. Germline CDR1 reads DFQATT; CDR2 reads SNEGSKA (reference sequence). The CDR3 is CSATPGGAMAF. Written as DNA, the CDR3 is TGCAGTGCTACACCGGGGGGGGCTATGGCCTTC.

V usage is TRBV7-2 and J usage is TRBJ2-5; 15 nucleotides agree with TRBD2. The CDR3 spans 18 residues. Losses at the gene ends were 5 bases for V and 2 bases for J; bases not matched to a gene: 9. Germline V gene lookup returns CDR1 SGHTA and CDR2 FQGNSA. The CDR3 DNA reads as TGTGCCAGCAGCAGCGGGGGACTAGCGGGGGGCGGTCAAGAGACCCAGTACTTC. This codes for CASSSGGLAGGGQETQYF. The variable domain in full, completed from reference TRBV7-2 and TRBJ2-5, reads GAGVSQSPSNKVTEKGKDVELRCDPISGHTALYWYRQSLGQGLEFLIYFQGNSAPDKSGLPSDRFSAERTGGSVSTLTIQRTQQEDSAVYLCASSSGGLAGGGQETQYFGPGTRLLVL.

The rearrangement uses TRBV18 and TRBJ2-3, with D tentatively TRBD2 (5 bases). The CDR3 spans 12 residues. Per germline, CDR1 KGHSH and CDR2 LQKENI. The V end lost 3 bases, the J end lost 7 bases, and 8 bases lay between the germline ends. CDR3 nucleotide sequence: TGTGCCAGCTCACCTCGGGAAAATACGCAGTATTTT. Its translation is CASSPRENTQYF. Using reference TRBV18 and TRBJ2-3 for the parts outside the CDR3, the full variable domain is NAGVMQNPRHLVRRRGQEARLRCSPMKGHSHVYWYRQLPEEGLKFMVYLQKENIIDESGMPKERFSAEFPKEGPSILRIQQVVRGDSAAYFCASSPRENTQYFGPGTRLTVL.

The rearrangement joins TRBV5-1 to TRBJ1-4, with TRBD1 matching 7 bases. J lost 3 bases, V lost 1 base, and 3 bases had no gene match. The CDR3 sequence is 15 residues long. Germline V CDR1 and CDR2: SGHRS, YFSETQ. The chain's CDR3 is CASSLSQGANEKLFF. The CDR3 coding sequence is TGCGCCAGCAGCTTGTCGCAGGGGGCTAATGAAAAACTGTTTTTT.

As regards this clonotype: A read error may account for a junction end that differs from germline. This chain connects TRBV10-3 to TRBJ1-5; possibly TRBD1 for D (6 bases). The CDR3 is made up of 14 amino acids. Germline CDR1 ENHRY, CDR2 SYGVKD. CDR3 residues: CAISVTGANQPQRF. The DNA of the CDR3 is TGTGCCATCAGCGTGACAGGCGCCAATCAGCCCCAGCGTTTT.

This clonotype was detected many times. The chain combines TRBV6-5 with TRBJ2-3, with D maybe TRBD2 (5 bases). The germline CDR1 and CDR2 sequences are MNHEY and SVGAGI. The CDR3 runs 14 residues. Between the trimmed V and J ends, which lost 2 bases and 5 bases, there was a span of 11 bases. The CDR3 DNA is TGTGCCAGCAGTTACGGGGTAGGAGGAGATACGCAGTATTTT. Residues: CASSYGVGGDTQYF.

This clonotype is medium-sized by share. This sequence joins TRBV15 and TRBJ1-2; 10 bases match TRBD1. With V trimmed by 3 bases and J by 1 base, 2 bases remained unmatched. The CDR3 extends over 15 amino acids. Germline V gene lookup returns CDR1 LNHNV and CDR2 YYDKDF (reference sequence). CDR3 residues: CATSSGTGDNYGYTF. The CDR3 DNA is TGTGCCACCAGCAGCGGGACAGGGGATAACTATGGCTACACCTTC.

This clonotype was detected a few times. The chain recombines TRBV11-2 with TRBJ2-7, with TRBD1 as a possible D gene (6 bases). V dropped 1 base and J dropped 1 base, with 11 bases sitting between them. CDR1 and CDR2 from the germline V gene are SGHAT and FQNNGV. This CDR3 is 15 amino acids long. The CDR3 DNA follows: TGTGCCAGCAGCTTAGGACAGGTCATATCCTACGAGCAGTACTTC. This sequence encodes CASSLGQVISYEQYF. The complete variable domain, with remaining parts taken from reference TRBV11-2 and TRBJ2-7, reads EAGVAQSPRYKIIEKRQSVAFWCNPISGHATLYWYQQILGQGPKLLIQFQNNGVVDDSQLPKDRFSAERLKGVDSTLKIQPAKLEDSAVYLCASSLGQVISYEQYFGPGTRLTVT.

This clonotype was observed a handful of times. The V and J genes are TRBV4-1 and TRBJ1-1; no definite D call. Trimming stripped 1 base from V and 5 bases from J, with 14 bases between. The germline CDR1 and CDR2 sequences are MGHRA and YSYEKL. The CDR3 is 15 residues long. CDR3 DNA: TGCGCCAGCAGCCAAGGAGACGGCAGGTGGACTGAAGCTTTCTTT. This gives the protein CASSQGDGRWTEAFF.

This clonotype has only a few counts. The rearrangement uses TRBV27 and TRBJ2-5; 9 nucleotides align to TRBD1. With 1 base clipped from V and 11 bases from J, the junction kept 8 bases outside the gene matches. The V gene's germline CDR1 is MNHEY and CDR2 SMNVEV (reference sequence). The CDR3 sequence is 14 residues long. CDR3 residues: CASSLLGQGYEQYF. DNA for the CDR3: TGTGCCAGCAGTTTATTGGGACAGGGCTATGAGCAGTACTTC.